These 3 T cell receptor beta chains originate from one sample sequenced in a study of cytomegalovirus exposure and HLA in healthy donors. PCR amplification relied on 60 Vbeta primers (plus 13 Jbeta primers). Sequencing was performed with immunoSEQ multiplex PCR; in TCRdb, only in-frame clones are kept and a portion is missing. Counted here are approximately 80,000 clones, about four fifths occurring once; the ten biggest clones make up roughly 4.2%. The source material was PBMCs. These receptors came from a man in his sixties in good health and CMV-seronegative.

The J gene is TRBJ2-7, the V gene TRBV5-1; 10 nucleotides agree with TRBD2. This CDR3 spans 15 amino acids. Germline CDR1 SGHRS, CDR2 YFSETQ. The ends lost 8 bases at V and 6 bases at J; junction bases unmatched: 14. CDR3 loop: CARAPLAGVSPEQYF. DNA for the CDR3: TGCGCCAGAGCCCCCCTAGCGGGGGTTTCGCCCGAGCAGTACTTC.

The chain combines TRBV5-1 with TRBJ2-5; 7 bases match TRBD2. Germline CDR1 SGHRS, CDR2 YFSETQ. This CDR3 comprises 15 residues. The V and J ends lost 1 base and 4 bases, in that order; junction bases with no gene match: 7. The CDR3 spells CASSLSAGVPETQYF. The CDR3 DNA follows: TGCGCCAGCAGCTTGTCGGCGGGGGTCCCAGAGACCCAGTACTTC. The full variable domain, with the rest looked up from reference TRBV5-1 and TRBJ2-5, is KAGVTQTPRYLIKTRGQQVTLSCSPISGHRSVSWYQQTPGQGLQFLFEYFSETQRNKGNFPGRFSGRQFSNSRSEMNVSTLELGDSALYLCASSLSAGVPETQYFGPGTRLLVL.

The rearrangement links TRBV6-5 to TRBJ1-1; D possibly corresponds to TRBD1 (6 bases). The CDR3 runs to 14 residues. Germline values: CDR1 MNHEY, CDR2 SVGAGI. Trimming removed 8 bases at V and 2 bases at J, with 15 bases between. Written as DNA, the CDR3 is TGTGCCAGCGGTCCGACACAGGGTAACACTGAAGCTTTCTTT. It specifies CASGPTQGNTEAFF.